This is a list of T cell receptor beta chains from one sample in a study of identical twins. TCRdb reprocessed the 5' RACE reads with MiXCR, giving one entry per CDR3 protein. The repertoire holds 300,000 to 400,000 distinct CDR3 sequences, approximately 9.1% seen once, with more than 8% in the top ten. Sequencing was carried out using naive T cells sorted from blood. Source of these receptors: a woman aged 45-65 years in good health. Both conserved end residues are part of each CDR3. Fields, in order: V gene, D gene, clone size, J gene, CDR3 protein, CDR3 DNA. The D gene is left open where the match is weak. Clone size is shown for a subset of rows, as once, few, many or a class of expanded clone.

>TRBV12-3/TRBV12-4|NA|few|TRBJ1-2
CASSLVGGYGYTF
TGTGCCAGCAGTTTAGTGGGCGGCTATGGCTACACCTTC
>TRBV6-1|NA|few|TRBJ1-5
CASSGEGFGQPQHF
TGTGCCAGCAGTGGAGAGGGTTTCGGTCAGCCCCAGCATTTT
>TRBV7-8|NA|many|TRBJ2-5
CASSPGGTTQETQYF
TGTGCCAGCAGCCCCGGTGGGACAACACAAGAGACCCAGTACTTC
>TRBV28|TRBD1|NA|TRBJ1-6
CASSATGQGHSPLHF
TGTGCCAGCAGTGCCACGGGACAGGGGCATTCACCCCTCCACTTT
>TRBV6-5|NA|few|TRBJ1-1
CASIHWGLNEAFF
TGTGCCAGCATCCACTGGGGGCTAAATGAAGCTTTCTTT
>TRBV4-1|TRBD1|NA|TRBJ1-1
CASSQAGTGPNTEAFF
TGCGCCAGCAGCCAAGCCGGGACAGGGCCGAACACTGAAGCTTTCTTT
>TRBV10-3|TRBD2|few|TRBJ2-7
CAITTGLESYEQYF
TGTGCCATCACTACGGGACTAGAGAGCTACGAGCAGTACTTC
>TRBV6-5|TRBD2|NA|TRBJ2-1
CASSRSGGSVDEQFF
TGTGCCAGCAGCCGGTCGGGCGGGAGCGTAGATGAGCAGTTCTTC
>TRBV20-1|TRBD1|few|TRBJ1-1
CSAWTGIEAFF
TGCAGTGCGTGGACAGGGATTGAAGCTTTCTTT
>TRBV4-1|TRBD1|many|TRBJ1-6
CASSQGRGQGENSPLHF
TGCGCCAGCAGCCAAGGCCGGGGACAGGGTGAGAATTCACCCCTCCACTTT
>TRBV7-3|NA|NA|TRBJ2-3
CASSLTGLTWDTQYF
TGTGCCAGCAGCTTAACGGGGCTCACGTGGGATACGCAGTATTTT
>TRBV5-6|TRBD2|NA|TRBJ2-7
CASSERLLAGAGEQYF
TGTGCCAGCAGCGAACGCTTACTAGCGGGAGCTGGTGAGCAGTACTTC
>TRBV25-1|TRBD1|many|TRBJ1-2
CASGDRPTVETRF
TGTGCCAGCGGGGACAGGCCCACAGTGGAGACTCGCTTC
>TRBV5-1|NA|NA|TRBJ2-7
CASSQDNWAAADYEQYF
TGCGCCAGCAGCCAGGACAACTGGGCGGCCGCCGACTACGAGCAGTACTTC
>TRBV7-8|NA|few|TRBJ1-2
CASSSRTANYGYTF
TGTGCCAGCAGCTCGAGGACAGCTAACTATGGCTACACCTTC
>TRBV6-1|NA|NA|TRBJ2-7
CASSEPGIEDEQYF
TGTGCCAGCAGTGAACCAGGGATTGAAGACGAGCAGTACTTC
>TRBV12-3/TRBV12-4|NA|few|TRBJ1-5
CASSFSAVDSNQPQHF
TGTGCCAGCAGTTTTTCAGCAGTTGATAGCAATCAGCCCCAGCATTTT
>TRBV11-2|NA|few|TRBJ2-5
CASSSMVSQYF
TGTGCCAGCAGCTCCATGGTATCCCAGTACTTC
>TRBV6-5|NA|NA|TRBJ1-5
CASSVVSNQPQHF
TGTGCCAGCAGTGTAGTCAGTAATCAGCCCCAGCATTTT
>TRBV4-1|NA|NA|TRBJ2-3
CASSQVGVTRTDTQYF
TGCGCCAGCAGCCAAGTAGGGGTGACACGCACAGATACGCAGTATTTT
>TRBV11-3|NA|many|TRBJ2-3
CASSLVGNTDTQYF
TGTGCCAGCAGCTTAGTAGGGAACACAGATACGCAGTATTTT
>TRBV6-5|TRBD2|NA|TRBJ2-2
CASSYLRTSANTGELFF
TGTGCCAGCAGCTATCTTCGGACTAGCGCGAACACCGGGGAGCTGTTTTTT
>TRBV6-5|TRBD2|few|TRBJ2-1
CASSSPGTSGIAEQFF
TGTGCCAGCAGTTCCCCAGGGACTAGCGGGATTGCTGAGCAGTTCTTC
>TRBV11-2|NA|NA|TRBJ2-1
CASSLEGGGGPEQFF
TGTGCCAGCAGCTTAGAAGGGGGCGGAGGGCCTGAGCAGTTCTTC
>TRBV25-1|NA|NA|TRBJ1-6
CASSGSWTVGNSPLHF
TGTGCCAGCAGTGGCTCATGGACAGTGGGGAATTCACCCCTCCACTTT
>TRBV15|NA|many|TRBJ2-2
CATSRVGGAGELFF
TGTGCCACCAGCAGAGTGGGTGGGGCTGGGGAGCTGTTTTTT
>TRBV6-6|NA|many|TRBJ1-1
CASSYKPGTEAFF
TGTGCCAGCAGTTACAAACCCGGGACAGAAGCTTTCTTT
>TRBV7-2|NA|few|TRBJ1-6
CASNRVGNSPLHF
TGTGCCAGCAACAGGGTCGGTAATTCACCCCTCCACTTT